These 26 T cell receptor beta chains were sequenced from one sample in a study of a mutant IDH1 vaccine in newly diagnosed glioma. Sequencing used immunoSEQ multiplex PCR; TCRdb keeps in-frame clones, though not all of them. The profile shows roughly 46,000 clones, roughly 85% of them singletons. The time point was: baseline, week 1 (first vaccination visit). The treatment here: pre-vaccination baseline after standard-of-care therapy. The source was PBMCs, collected from a glioma patient treated with radiotherapy, temozolomide or both. These receptors originate from a man aged 35-49 years with glioma.

This clone was found a few times. The J gene is TRBJ1-5, the V gene TRBV5-1; 9 bases fit TRBD1. J gave up 0 bases and V 2 bases, and 6 bases lay outside the gene matches. Germline V CDR1 and CDR2: SGHRS, YFSETQ. The length of the CDR3 is 17 residues. The CDR3 sequence is CASSLTGGSGSNQPQHF. The CDR3 region has the DNA TGCGCCAGCAGCTTAACAGGGGGCTCGGGTAGCAATCAGCCCCAGCATTTT.

This chain connects TRBV18 to TRBJ1-2; TRBD1 matches at 9 bases. Germline V gives CDR1 KGHSH, CDR2 LQKENI. CDR3 length: 16 residues. V lost 3 bases to trimming and J lost 0 bases; unmatched junction nucleotides: 5. CDR3 nucleotides: TGTGCCAGCTCACCTGGACAGGGGCAGGCTAACTATGGCTACACCTTC. Residues: CASSPGQGQANYGYTF.

Sample share makes this clone medium-sized. The chain has TRBV6-1 and TRBJ1-5, with D tentatively TRBD1 (6 bases). Germline V gene lookup returns CDR1 MNHNS and CDR2 SASEGT. The CDR3 has 13 amino acids. Trimming removed 2 bases at V and 5 bases at J, with 7 bases between. This CDR3 is CASSEQGHQPQHF. The CDR3 nucleotides read TGTGCCAGCAGTGAACAGGGGCATCAGCCCCAGCATTTT.

The J gene is TRBJ2-1, the V gene TRBV5-8, with 11 bases matching TRBD1. J gave up 0 bases and V 4 bases, and 6 bases lay outside the gene matches. Per the germline V gene, CDR1 is SGHTS and CDR2 is YDEGEE. The CDR3 extends over 17 amino acids. CDR3 region: CASSRTGGSTSYNEQFF. CDR3 DNA sequence: TGTGCCAGCAGCCGGACAGGGGGCTCAACCTCCTACAATGAGCAGTTCTTC. Combining the CDR3 with reference TRBV5-8 and TRBJ2-1 gives the whole variable domain EAGVTQSPTHLIKTRGQQATLRCSPISGHTSVYWYQQALGLGLQFLLWYDEGEERNRGNFPPRFSGRQFPNYSSELNVNALELEDSALYLCASSRTGGSTSYNEQFFGPGTRLTVL.

This clone has only a few counts. The chain links TRBV7-3 to TRBJ2-3; 12 bases align to TRBD2. The CDR3 has 15 residues. Per germline, CDR1 SGHTA and CDR2 FQGTGA. With V trimmed by 5 bases and J by 5 bases, 5 bases remained unmatched. CDR3 sequence: CASSMTSGRQDTQYF. CDR3 nucleotides: TGTGCCAGCAGCATGACTAGCGGGAGACAAGATACGCAGTATTTT.

This clone has only a few counts. The chain is built from TRBV6-1 and TRBJ1-5; D ambiguous. Trimming removed 6 bases from V and 0 bases from J, with 3 bases in between. This CDR3 spans 12 amino acids. Germline CDR1 reads MNHNS; CDR2 reads SASEGT. The CDR3 protein is CASRDSNQPQHF. The CDR3 DNA sequence: TGTGCCAGCAGAGATAGCAATCAGCCCCAGCATTTT.

V is TRBV14 and J is TRBJ1-1; weak D call: TRBD1 (5 bases). V was shortened by 3 bases and J by 10 bases, with 9 bases between the two germline ends. The CDR3 consists of 11 residues. Per germline, CDR1 SGHDN and CDR2 FVKESK. The CDR3 region is CASSHGQLAFF. The CDR3, as DNA: TGTGCCAGCAGCCACGGACAATTAGCTTTCTTT. Full variable domain (rest looked up from reference TRBV14 and TRBJ1-1): EAGVTQFPSHSVIEKGQTVTLRCDPISGHDNLYWYRRVMGKEIKFLLHFVKESKQDESGMPNNRFLAERTGGTYSTLKVQPAELEDSGVYFCASSHGQLAFFGQGTRLTVV.

This rearrangement joins TRBV6-4 to TRBJ1-2, with D tentatively TRBD1 (5 bases). V dropped 6 bases and J dropped 4 bases, with 15 bases sitting between them. The CDR3 consists of 14 residues. CDR1 and CDR2 (germline): MRHNA, SNTAGT. The CDR3 reads CASRRGTPAYGYTF. CDR3 in DNA: TGTGCCAGCAGACGAGGGACGCCCGCCTATGGCTACACCTTC.

In nucleotides, the CDR3 is TGTGGCCCCGGAGCGGTCGATGAGCAGTTCTTC. The encoded protein is CGPGAVDEQFF. The chain couples TRBV21-1 to TRBJ2-1; the table calls TRBD2, which could not be checked here. TRBV21-1 is an annotated pseudogene. The CDR3 length is 11 residues.

The V call is TRBV19, the J call TRBJ1-4; 8 nucleotides agree with TRBD1. Germline V lookup: CDR1 LNHDA, CDR2 SQIVND (reference sequence). This CDR3 is 14 amino acids long. V gave up 2 bases and J gave up 7 bases; unmatched junction bases: 3. Written as DNA, the CDR3 is TGTGCCAGTAGTATACAGGGGGCGAGTGAAAAACTGTTTTTT. Translated: CASSIQGASEKLFF.

The chain couples TRBV7-2 to TRBJ2-5; 8 nucleotides line up with TRBD2. From germline, CDR1 is SGHTA and CDR2 FQGNSA. This CDR3 has 14 amino acids. Trimming at V came to 8 bases and at J to 7 bases, leaving 12 bases not matched to a gene. This CDR3 reads CASLLTGAGGTQYF. CDR3 bases: TGTGCCAGCCTCTTGACGGGCGCGGGGGGGACCCAGTACTTC.

This clone was observed a single time. The genes are TRBV19 and TRBJ2-7; D is unresolved. The CDR3 length is 15 residues. The ends were cut back, 2 bases at V and 6 bases at J, with 17 bases in the middle. Germline values: CDR1 LNHDA, CDR2 SQIVND (reference sequence). The CDR3 coding sequence is TGTGCCAGTAGTATATCGCCCTTGGTACCCCTCGAGCAGTACTTC. Encoded protein: CASSISPLVPLEQYF.

The rearrangement joins TRBV7-2 to TRBJ1-5; 9 nucleotides agree with TRBD1. The CDR3 extends over 16 amino acids. The germline gives CDR1 SGHTA, CDR2 FQGNSA. V gave up 6 bases and J gave up 2 bases; unmatched junction bases: 8. The CDR3 is CASRIQGAIGNQPQHF. In DNA, the CDR3 is TGTGCCAGCAGGATACAGGGGGCTATTGGCAATCAGCCCCAGCATTTT.

The chain uses TRBV6-1 and TRBJ1-4, with D unresolved. The CDR3 loop spans 16 amino acids. The ends were cut back, 0 bases at V and 4 bases at J, with 12 bases in the middle. Germline values: CDR1 MNHNS, CDR2 SASEGT. The CDR3 region has the DNA TGTGCCAGCAGTGAAGCCGGCCGGAAGATTAATGAAAAACTGTTTTTT. Translated: CASSEAGRKINEKLFF.

This sequence joins TRBV2 and TRBJ1-3; the D is unclear. Germline CDR1 is SNHLY and CDR2 is FYNNEI. V lost 7 bases and J 0 bases, leaving 16 bases between the germline ends. The CDR3 has 16 residues. The CDR3 protein is CASIREIWDSGNTIYF. CDR3 coding DNA: TGTGCCAGCATACGAGAAATTTGGGACTCTGGAAACACCATATATTTT.

The chain recombines TRBV6-6 with TRBJ2-5; D is undetermined. The V gene lost 6 bases and the J gene lost 5 bases, with 10 bases spanning the gap. Germline loops: CDR1 MNHNY, CDR2 SVGAGI (reference sequence). The CDR3 spans 12 residues. The CDR3 sequence is CASRPEWETQYF. The DNA of the CDR3 is TGTGCCAGCAGACCGGAGTGGGAGACCCAGTACTTC.

This CDR3 reads CASAQVLRAAQPQHF. The CDR3 DNA follows: TGTGCTAGTGCCCAGGTACTGCGAGCGGCTCAGCCCCAGCATTTT. The chain employs TRBV12-5 and TRBJ1-5, with D hard to call. The CDR3 contains 15 residues. Germline V gene data show CDR1 as LGHNT and CDR2 as FRNRAP. The V end was cut by 7 bases, the J end by 6 bases, with 19 bases between.

This chain joins TRBV6-1 and TRBJ2-7; 9 bases fit TRBD1. The V gene's germline CDR1 is MNHNS and CDR2 SASEGT. The CDR3 has 15 residues. Losses at the gene ends were 2 bases for V and 2 bases for J; bases not matched to a gene: 4. The CDR3 bases are TGTGCCAGCAGTGAATTACAGGGGGCAGCCTACGAGCAGTACTTC. Translated, it gives CASSELQGAAYEQYF.

This chain connects TRBV6-5 to TRBJ1-2; perhaps TRBD1 as D (5 bases). Germline-derived CDR1 and CDR2 are MNHEY and SVGAGI. The CDR3 totals 12 residues. Trimming cost V 6 bases and J 2 bases, with 7 bases left between them. CDR3 residues: CASRAGNYGYTF. CDR3 nucleotide sequence: TGTGCCAGCAGGGCAGGGAACTATGGCTACACCTTC.

The chain combines TRBV29-1 with TRBJ1-1; D ambiguous. The CDR3 has 13 amino acids. The germline V and J ends were trimmed by 6 bases and 1 base, with 12 bases remaining between them. In germline, CDR1 is SQVTM, CDR2 ANQGSEA. Here the CDR3 DNA reads TGCAGCGTCCACGTGTTCGAGAACACTGAAGCTTTCTTT. Protein product: CSVHVFENTEAFF.

The sample holds one count of this clone. The chain uses TRBV5-4 and TRBJ2-6; 8 nucleotides line up with TRBD1. Losses at the gene ends were 1 base for V and 2 bases for J; bases not matched to a gene: 5. Germline CDR1 and CDR2: SGHNT and YYREEE (reference sequence). The CDR3 is 17 residues long. CDR3 nucleotide sequence: TGTGCCAGCAGCTTGAGGCAGGGGGCGCCTGGGGCCAACGTCCTGACTTTC. This sequence encodes CASSLRQGAPGANVLTF. Full variable domain (missing parts from reference TRBV5-4 and TRBJ2-6): ETGVTQSPTHLIKTRGQQVTLRCSSQSGHNTVSWYQQALGQGPQFIFQYYREEENGRGNFPPRFSGLQFPNYSSELNVNALELDDSALYLCASSLRQGAPGANVLTFGAGSRLTVL.

This sequence joins TRBV5-1 and TRBJ1-4; 9 positions match TRBD1. Germline V gene sequence: CDR1 SGHRS, CDR2 YFSETQ. The CDR3 contains 15 residues. With V trimmed by 4 bases and J by 8 bases, 9 bases remained unmatched. The CDR3, as DNA: TGCGCCAGCAGCCTTCAGGGACAGGGTGGGGAAAAACTGTTTTTT. This sequence encodes CASSLQGQGGEKLFF. The whole variable domain, remainder taken from reference TRBV5-1 and TRBJ1-4, is KAGVTQTPRYLIKTRGQQVTLSCSPISGHRSVSWYQQTPGQGLQFLFEYFSETQRNKGNFPGRFSGRQFSNSRSEMNVSTLELGDSALYLCASSLQGQGGEKLFFGSGTQLSVL.

The V gene is TRBV6-4, the J gene TRBJ1-2; perhaps TRBD1 as D (5 bases). Trimming took off 10 bases at V and 3 bases at J, with 12 bases between the two ends. Germline V CDR1 and CDR2: MRHNA, SNTAGT. The CDR3 loop spans 12 amino acids. DNA of the CDR3: TGTGCCACATCGACAGACGACTATGGCTACACCTTC. It is translated as CATSTDDYGYTF.

The J gene is TRBJ2-3, the V gene TRBV9; D is unresolved. The CDR3 length is 14 residues. The V and J ends lost 0 bases and 7 bases respectively, with 12 bases between them. Germline CDR1 is SGDLS and CDR2 is YYNGEE. The CDR3 region is CASSVAADGHTQYF. The CDR3 region has the DNA TGTGCCAGCAGCGTAGCGGCGGACGGACATACGCAGTATTTT.

This clone appeared a few times. V is TRBV19 and J is TRBJ2-5, with TRBD2 as a possible D gene (5 bases). The V end lost 6 bases, the J end lost 4 bases, and 21 bases lay between the germline ends. Germline CDR1 is LNHDA and CDR2 is SQIVND (reference sequence). This CDR3 has 16 residues. CDR3 region: CASSQTLLRAAETQYF. The CDR3 DNA follows: TGTGCCAGTAGCCAAACACTCTTGAGGGCGGCAGAGACCCAGTACTTC.

The V gene is TRBV2, the J gene TRBJ2-5, with D tentatively TRBD2 (6 bases). The CDR3 is 13 amino acids. Germline CDR1 reads SNHLY; CDR2 reads FYNNEI. V shed 5 bases and J shed 5 bases, with 12 bases lying between them. CDR3 DNA sequence: TGTGCCAGCAGTCGCGGGATGGTGGAGACCCAGTACTTC. This codes for CASSRGMVETQYF.